This T cell receptor beta chain appears in the sequencing data of a study of T cells in Graves' hyperthyroidism and ophthalmopathy. The sample holds a few counts of this clonotype. Researchers amplified the TCR beta CDR3 regions from RNA transcripts. Carried out on the TCR CDR3, a first-round RT-PCR used the HTBI primer set. TCRdb itself ran the multiplex PCR reads through MiXCR, one entry per CDR3 protein. The profile shows around 440,000 distinct CDR3 sequences, around a sixth of them singletons. Fresh peripheral blood, around 9.3 ml of it, supplied the PBMCs. In germline, CDR1 is GTSNPN, CDR2 SVGIG (reference sequence). This CDR3 has 15 residues. V was pared by 1 base and J by 5 bases, with 15 bases between.

The chain links TRBV30 to TRBJ1-5; D might be TRBD1 (5 bases). This receptor was identified in a woman under 30 with Graves' hyperthyroidism. The sample was blood. This CDR3 reads CAWSAGTPGDQPQHF. The CDR3 DNA is TGTGCCTGGAGTGCGGGGACTCCGGGGGATCAGCCCCAGCATTTT. Drawing the rest from reference TRBV30 and TRBJ1-5, the complete variable domain is SQTIHQWPATLVQPVGSPLSLECTVEGTSNPNLYWYRQAAGRGLQLLFYSVGIGQISSEVPQNLSASRPQDRQFILSSKKLLLSDSGFYLCAWSAGTPGDQPQHFGDGTRLSIL.